This is a list of T cell receptor beta chains from one sample in a study of beta chain features in type 1 diabetes. Sequenced by immunoSEQ multiplex PCR; TCRdb stores in-frame clones only, minus some. The sample consists of 600,000 to 650,000 clones, 15% of them appearing once. Sequencing was done on a sample of naive CD4+ T cells from blood. These TCRs come from a man between 18 and 35 years old in good health. Each CDR3 is given without its conserved first and last residue.

v_call	cdr3_aa
TRBV25-1	ASSGGKNTEAF
TRBV7-2	ASSLVAGGVYNEQF
TRBV28	ASSFGLAGGQADTQY
TRBV28	ASGTNRGKQY
TRBV4-3	ASSQDSAGSYNEQF
TRBV7-2	ASSLVLAGGSYEQY
TRBV5-6	ASSRGPGTAGADTQY
TRBV4-3	ASSQEGETQY
TRBV7-2	ASSFQSRVDTQY
TRBV7-9	ASSLVAGNQPQH
TRBV29-1	SAGFNRELETQY
TRBV10-3	AIRDLSRTEAF
TRBV10-3	AITDQRGTGELF
TRBV7-2	ASSGSRLKDTQY
TRBV19	ASSTGPQAF
TRBV14	ASSQETSLGNSPLH
TRBV29-1	SVEGGRGQTDTQY
TRBV5-1	ASSPRTGGEDTQY
TRBV7-9	ASSGQGAGNQPQH
TRBV7-9	ASSPTGSTSPLH
TRBV28	ASYRDSSYEQY
TRBV28	ASSWVTYNEQF
TRBV9	ASSVGAGVKYNEQF
TRBV9	ASSPPGSYEQY
TRBV7-9	ASSLATGLSYEQY
TRBV2	ASSEVRRANQPQH
TRBV7-2	ASSPPGTGVHEQY
TRBV5-1	ASSRVGTPITGELF
TRBV5-6	ASSFWARPYYGYT
TRBV29-1	SVGASGGCTDTQY
TRBV19	ASSIPPATSGNNEQF
TRBV5-4	ASSLKGLTYEQY
TRBV19	ASSPGALAKNIQY
TRBV28	ASSYRSYGYT
TRBV14	ASSQQGTGRPNYGYT
TRBV7-9	ASSFGRGWETQY
TRBV27	ASKPDSITYEQY
TRBV7-2	ASSPEGTGLNGYT
TRBV7-9	ASSAPGQQY
TRBV5-4	ASSLNRDTQY
TRBV5-1	ASSSGPYYEQY
TRBV29-1	SVARSRPSQYNEQF
TRBV30	AWSVGGAKTQY
TRBV5-1	ASSFPLLASTDTQY
TRBV7-9	ASSLILGRGTEAF
TRBV7-8	ASSLDRGFDQPQH
TRBV7-3	ASSPGQGGTYEQY
TRBV9	ASSVSAGNEQF
TRBV4-1	ASSFSRATNTGELF
TRBV29-1	SVTVREAF
TRBV5-4	ASSREKQGSDTQY